This entry lists 26 T cell receptor beta chains sequenced from one sample in a study of PD-L1 blockade in urothelial cancer. This table comes from immunoSEQ multiplex PCR, and its TCRdb copy is limited to in-frame clones, with some not included. The sample consists of approximately 32,000 clones, roughly 82% of them appearing once. Regarding time point: pretreatment peripheral blood. The material was PBMCs, obtained around atezolizumab (anti-PD-L1) treatment. These receptor sequences come from a man in his sixties with urothelial cancer.

This chain connects TRBV4-2 to TRBJ2-3; D gene uncertain. The CDR3 totals 15 residues. Germline V gene sequence: CDR1 LGHNA, CDR2 YNFKEQ. Trimming removed 3 bases from V and 1 base from J, with 11 bases in between. The CDR3 DNA follows: TGTGCCAGCAGCCATCTTGGCCCTGGCACAGATACGCAGTATTTT. It encodes CASSHLGPGTDTQYF.

A single count supports this clone. This chain links TRBV11-2 with TRBJ1-3; no clear D gene. The CDR3 has 14 amino acids. Germline V gene lookup returns CDR1 SGHAT and CDR2 FQNNGV. Trimming removed 4 bases from V and 4 bases from J, with 11 bases in between. The CDR3 region is CASSSVRGGNTIYF. In DNA, the CDR3 is TGTGCCAGCAGCTCCGTAAGAGGGGGAAACACCATATATTTT.

The chain links TRBV5-1 to TRBJ2-3; 7 positions agree with TRBD2. V lost 9 bases, J lost 2 bases, and 9 bases stayed unmatched. The CDR3 is 14 residues long. Germline V gene sequence: CDR1 SGHRS, CDR2 YFSETQ. CDR3 DNA sequence: TGCGCCACGAACGACGGGGGGACCACAGATACGCAGTATTTT. This translates into CATNDGGTTDTQYF.

This clone turned up a few times. This chain joins TRBV11-2 and TRBJ2-6, with TRBD1 matching over 7 bases. The CDR3 is made up of 14 amino acids. The V gene end was trimmed by 8 bases and the J gene end by 4 bases; junction bases not matched to a gene: 5. Germline V gene data show CDR1 as SGHAT and CDR2 as FQNNGV. CDR3 nucleotides: TGTGCCAGCTTCAGGGGGATCGGGGCCAACGTCCTGACTTTC. Amino acid sequence: CASFRGIGANVLTF.

The sample holds one count of this clone. The chain carries TRBV7-9 and TRBJ2-3; D is uncertain. Germline CDR1 is SEHNR and CDR2 is FQNEAQ (reference sequence). V was trimmed by 5 bases and J by 4 bases, leaving 10 bases between them. The CDR3 has 13 amino acids. As DNA, the CDR3 is TGTGCCAGCAGCCCCCAGGTCGCAGATACGCAGTATTTT. Residues: CASSPQVADTQYF. Looking up the rest from reference TRBV7-9 and TRBJ2-3 gives the full variable domain: DTGVSQNPRHKITKRGQNVTFRCDPISEHNRLYWYRQTLGQGPEFLTYFQNEAQLEKSRLLSDRFSAERPKGSFSTLEIQRTEQGDSAMYLCASSPQVADTQYFGPGTRLTVL.

J is TRBJ2-7 and V is TRBV19, with D maybe TRBD1 (6 bases). The V gene's germline CDR1 is LNHDA and CDR2 SQIVND (reference sequence). Trimming took 7 bases from V and 4 from J, leaving 17 bases between them. The CDR3 runs to 14 residues. The CDR3 DNA sequence: TGTGCCAGTACCGGGCCAGGGGAGCCTTACGAGCAGTACTTC. This translates into CASTGPGEPYEQYF.

The V and J genes are TRBV7-2 and TRBJ2-7, with D maybe TRBD1 (6 bases). The CDR3 has 14 residues. Per the germline V gene, CDR1 is SGHTA and CDR2 is FQGNSA. Between the trimmed V and J ends, which lost 5 bases and 1 base, there was a span of 12 bases. The CDR3 coding sequence is TGTGCCAGCAGCGTAGACAGGAATTCCTACGAGCAGTACTTC. It is translated as CASSVDRNSYEQYF. Full variable domain (missing parts from reference TRBV7-2 and TRBJ2-7): GAGVSQSPSNKVTEKGKDVELRCDPISGHTALYWYRQSLGQGLEFLIYFQGNSAPDKSGLPSDRFSAERTGGSVSTLTIQRTQQEDSAVYLCASSVDRNSYEQYFGPGTRLTVT.

V is TRBV6-1 and J is TRBJ2-7; possibly TRBD1 for D (6 bases). The CDR3 runs 14 residues. V was trimmed by 4 bases and J by 7 bases, leaving 17 bases between them. Per the germline V gene, CDR1 is MNHNS and CDR2 is SASEGT. The CDR3 DNA sequence: TGTGCCAGCAGTGCCGGACAGACCTTTGGGGAGCAGTACTTC. Translation: CASSAGQTFGEQYF.

V is TRBV6-1 and J is TRBJ2-5; 9 bases are shared with TRBD2. V lost 4 bases, J lost 5 bases, and 8 bases stayed unmatched. CDR1 MNHNS and CDR2 SASEGT come from the germline V gene. This CDR3 comprises 15 residues. CDR3 DNA: TGTGCCAGCAGTGCCGGCGGGGGGGCTTGGGAGACCCAGTACTTC. Protein sequence: CASSAGGGAWETQYF.

The DNA for the CDR3 is TGTGCCAGTAGTATCTCGGTGATCATGAACACTGAAGCTTTCTTT. Its translation is CASSISVIMNTEAFF. V usage is TRBV19 and J usage is TRBJ1-1; D uncertain. The V and J ends lost 3 bases and 0 bases respectively, with 11 bases between them. This CDR3 contains 15 residues. CDR1 and CDR2 (germline): LNHDA, SQIVND (reference sequence).

The chain is built from TRBV10-2 and TRBJ2-3; 11 positions match TRBD2. The ends lost 11 bases at V and 4 bases at J; junction bases unmatched: 20. Germline-derived CDR1 and CDR2 are WSHSY and SAAADI. The CDR3 covers 18 residues. The CDR3 region is CAARQILAGGNGPDTQYF. CDR3 sequence (DNA): TGCGCCGCCCGACAGATCCTAGCGGGGGGTAATGGCCCAGATACGCAGTATTTT.

This chain joins TRBV30 and TRBJ2-1; tentatively, D is TRBD1 (6 bases). The V end was cut by 3 bases, the J end by 0 bases, with 24 bases between. Looked up from germline, CDR1 is GTSNPN and CDR2 is SVGIG (reference sequence). This CDR3 has 19 residues. The CDR3 nucleotides are TGTGCCTGGAGCTTGACAGTAGGGTGGGGGCCGAGCTCCTACAATGAGCAGTTCTTC. Residues: CAWSLTVGWGPSSYNEQFF.

The rearrangement joins TRBV2 to TRBJ1-2; D remains unclear. Trimming took off 6 bases at V and 4 bases at J, with 15 bases between the two ends. Germline CDR1 and CDR2: SNHLY and FYNNEI. The CDR3 length is 14 residues. CDR3: CASRTTGSIYGYTF. The CDR3 DNA follows: TGTGCCAGCAGGACCACGGGAAGTATCTATGGCTACACCTTC.

The V gene is TRBV5-6, the J gene TRBJ2-7, with 9 positions matching TRBD1. Germline-derived CDR1 and CDR2 are SGHDT and YYEEEE. The length of the CDR3 is 14 residues. The J segment lost 2 bases and the V segment lost 4 bases, leaving 4 bases of the junction unmatched. The CDR3 region has the DNA TGTGCCAGCAGCCGGGACAGGGCCGCCTACGAGCAGTACTTC. This gives the protein CASSRDRAAYEQYF.

The chain employs TRBV30 and TRBJ1-6; D is possibly TRBD1 (5 bases). From germline, CDR1 is GTSNPN and CDR2 SVGIG (reference sequence). The germline V and J ends were trimmed by 4 bases and 6 bases, with 16 bases remaining between them. This CDR3 region has 15 residues. CDR3 amino acids: CAWTQLGGTNSPLHF. The CDR3 DNA follows: TGTGCCTGGACCCAATTGGGGGGTACTAATTCACCCCTCCACTTT. Combining the CDR3 with reference TRBV30 and TRBJ1-6 gives the whole variable domain SQTIHQWPATLVQPVGSPLSLECTVEGTSNPNLYWYRQAAGRGLQLLFYSVGIGQISSEVPQNLSASRPQDRQFILSSKKLLLSDSGFYLCAWTQLGGTNSPLHFGNGTRLTVT.

The V gene is TRBV5-6, the J gene TRBJ2-7, with 9 bases that match TRBD1. The CDR3 totals 15 residues. V lost 4 bases to trimming and J lost 6 bases; unmatched junction nucleotides: 11. Germline loops: CDR1 SGHDT, CDR2 YYEEEE. The CDR3 loop is CASSVQGASTSEQYF. For the CDR3, the DNA is TGTGCCAGCAGCGTACAGGGGGCCTCTACTTCCGAGCAGTACTTC.

V gene TRBV5-1 combines with J gene TRBJ1-4; D is unclear. Between the trimmed V and J ends, which lost 4 bases and 0 bases, there was a span of 7 bases. The germline gives CDR1 SGHRS, CDR2 YFSETQ. CDR3 length: 14 residues. In DNA, the CDR3 is TGCGCCAGCAGCACTGATGCAACTAATGAAAAACTGTTTTTT. Protein: CASSTDATNEKLFF.

As for this clone: Other DNA sequences within the sample encode an identical CDR3. V gene TRBV9 combines with J gene TRBJ2-7; TRBD2 agrees at 8 bases. The CDR3 totals 14 residues. Germline CDR1 SGDLS, CDR2 YYNGEE. J gave up 3 bases and V 0 bases, and 2 bases lay outside the gene matches. This chain's CDR3 is CASSVGLAGYEQYF. The CDR3 DNA follows: TGTGCCAGCAGCGTAGGGCTAGCGGGCTACGAGCAGTACTTC.

This chain links TRBV5-1 with TRBJ2-5; perhaps TRBD1 as D (6 bases). The V gene lost 4 bases and the J gene lost 5 bases, with 15 bases spanning the gap. Germline assignment: CDR1 SGHRS and CDR2 YFSETQ. This CDR3 has 14 amino acids. CDR3 region: CASSLQGNRETQYF. DNA of the CDR3: TGCGCCAGCAGCCTACAGGGAAACCGGGAGACCCAGTACTTC.

The J gene is TRBJ1-2, the V gene TRBV5-4, with 9 bases identical to TRBD1. Unmatched junction bases numbered 12, after V lost 5 bases and J lost 7 bases. In germline, CDR1 is SGHNT, CDR2 YYREEE (reference sequence). CDR3 size: 15 residues. CDR3 nucleotide sequence: TGTGCCAGCAGACATCTCAAGGACAGGGGCTCTGGCTACACCTTC. It encodes CASRHLKDRGSGYTF.

The chain couples TRBV6-6 to TRBJ1-1; possible D gene TRBD1, 5 bases. The CDR3 is made up of 11 amino acids. Germline V lookup: CDR1 MNHNY, CDR2 SVGAGI (reference sequence). V dropped 5 bases and J dropped 11 bases, with 12 bases sitting between them. The CDR3: CASSLGRDAFF. For the CDR3, the DNA is TGTGCCAGCAGTCTGGGGCGGGACGCTTTCTTT.

V and J are TRBV5-1 and TRBJ2-7, with TRBD2 identical over 9 bases. After removal of 0 bases from V and 4 bases from J, the junction contained 8 bases not matched to a gene. The CDR3 totals 16 residues. The germline V gene encodes CDR1 SGHRS and CDR2 YFSETQ. The CDR3 coding sequence is TGCGCCAGCAGCTTGGGGCTAGCGGGGAGGAGGTACGAGCAGTACTTC. Translation: CASSLGLAGRRYEQYF.

The sample holds a few counts of this clone. The chain employs TRBV19 and TRBJ2-5, with TRBD2 matching 12 bases. The V segment lost 4 bases and the J segment 3 bases; nucleotides outside the gene matches: 6. This CDR3 spans 16 amino acids. The germline V gene has CDR1 LNHDA and CDR2 SQIVND (reference sequence). The chain's CDR3 is CASSRLAGGAEETQYF. CDR3 sequence (DNA): TGTGCCAGTAGTAGGCTAGCGGGGGGGGCTGAAGAGACCCAGTACTTC.

The chain has TRBV5-6 and TRBJ2-7; D remains unclear. V was trimmed by 0 bases and J by 13 bases, leaving 20 bases between them. Germline assignment: CDR1 SGHDT and CDR2 YYEEEE. The CDR3 sequence is 14 residues long. The CDR3 region is CASSLVAAEGFEYF. In DNA form, the CDR3 reads TGTGCCAGCAGCTTGGTCGCGGCCGAAGGATTCGAATACTTC.

The chain carries TRBV28 and TRBJ2-1; unclear D gene. V was clipped by 10 bases and J by 8 bases, with 9 bases between them. The germline CDR1 and CDR2 sequences are MDHEN and SYDVKM. The CDR3 loop spans 10 amino acids. The CDR3 nucleotides are TGTGCCACCCTAGGAGATGAGCAGTTCTTC. This sequence encodes CATLGDEQFF. Using reference TRBV28 and TRBJ2-1 for the parts outside the CDR3, the full variable domain is DVKVTQSSRYLVKRTGEKVFLECVQDMDHENMFWYRQDPGLGLRLIYFSYDVKMKEKGDIPEGYSVSREKKERFSLILESASTNQTSMYLCATLGDEQFFGPGTRLTVL.

The rearrangement links TRBV5-4 to TRBJ2-5; D is ambiguous. Germline-derived CDR1 and CDR2 are SGHNT and YYREEE (reference sequence). This CDR3 comprises 13 residues. Trimming stripped 3 bases from V and 0 bases from J, with 6 bases between. CDR3 protein: CASSSSYQETQYF. CDR3 nucleotide sequence: TGTGCCAGCAGCTCCTCGTACCAAGAGACCCAGTACTTC.